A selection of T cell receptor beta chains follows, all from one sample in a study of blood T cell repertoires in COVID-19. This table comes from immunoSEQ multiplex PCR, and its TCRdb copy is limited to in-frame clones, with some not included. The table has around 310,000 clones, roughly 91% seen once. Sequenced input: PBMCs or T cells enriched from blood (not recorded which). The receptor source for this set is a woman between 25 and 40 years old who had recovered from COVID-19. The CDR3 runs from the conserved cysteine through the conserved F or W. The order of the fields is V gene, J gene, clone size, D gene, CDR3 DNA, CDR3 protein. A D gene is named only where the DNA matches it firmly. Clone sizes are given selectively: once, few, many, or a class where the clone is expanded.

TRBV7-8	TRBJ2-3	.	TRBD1	TGTGCCAGCAGCTTACTGGGACAGGGGGCCCCAGATACGCAGTATTTT	CASSLLGQGAPDTQYF
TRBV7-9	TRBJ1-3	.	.	TGTGCCAGCACCCTCCTTGGAAACACCATATATTTT	CASTLLGNTIYF
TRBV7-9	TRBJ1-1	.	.	TGTGCCAGCAGCTTAGTTATCTCGGGTCGCGGGACTGAAGCTTTCTTT	CASSLVISGRGTEAFF
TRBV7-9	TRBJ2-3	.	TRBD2	TGTGCCAGCAGCTTATGGCTAGCGGGAGGTAGAGATACGCAGTATTTT	CASSLWLAGGRDTQYF
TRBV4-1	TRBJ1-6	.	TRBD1	TGCGCCAGCAGCCAAGGACAGGGGGGCTATAATTCACCCCTCCACTTT	CASSQGQGGYNSPLHF
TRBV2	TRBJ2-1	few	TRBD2	TGTGCCAGCAGTGAATTAGGGGACTACACCTACAATGAGCAGTTCTTC	CASSELGDYTYNEQFF
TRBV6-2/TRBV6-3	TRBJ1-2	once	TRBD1	TGTGCCAGCAGTTACTCACCACAGGGGAAAAGCTATGGCTACACCTTC	CASSYSPQGKSYGYTF
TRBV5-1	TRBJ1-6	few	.	TGCGCCAGCAGCTTGGGCAGGGGAACAAATTCACCCCTCCACTTT	CASSLGRGTNSPLHF
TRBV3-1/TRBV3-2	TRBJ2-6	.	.	TGTGCCAGCAGCCCCTCAGCTGGGGCCAACGTCCTGACTTTC	CASSPSAGANVLTF
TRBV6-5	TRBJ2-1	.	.	TGTGCCAGCAGTTACTCGACTTCCCTACCTCTCCATGAGCAGTTCTTC	CASSYSTSLPLHEQFF
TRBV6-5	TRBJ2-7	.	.	TGTGCCAGCAGTTACTCGAGGACAAGCCACGAGCAGTACTTC	CASSYSRTSHEQYF
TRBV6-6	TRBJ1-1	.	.	TGTGCCAGCACCTGGAGTACTGAGACCACTGAAGCTTTCTTT	CASTWSTETTEAFF
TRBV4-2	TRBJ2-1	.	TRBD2	TGTGCCAGCAGCCAAGAATTGGCGGGAGGCGTCAATGAGCAGTTCTTC	CASSQELAGGVNEQFF
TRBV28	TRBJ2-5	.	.	TGTGCCAGCAGTAGCTTAGCGGATGCGTACCAAGAGACCCAGTACTTC	CASSSLADAYQETQYF
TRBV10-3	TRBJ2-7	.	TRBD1	TGTGCCATCAGTGAGTCCGGACAGGGAGGCTACGAGCAGTACTTC	CAISESGQGGYEQYF
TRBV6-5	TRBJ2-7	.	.	TGTGCCAGCAGTCGAACCGGGACGGGAGCCTACGAGCAGTACTTC	CASSRTGTGAYEQYF
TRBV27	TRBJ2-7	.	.	TGTGCCAGCAGTTCCTATCTCCGGGGAGGACCCTCCTACGAGCAGTACTTC	CASSSYLRGGPSYEQYF
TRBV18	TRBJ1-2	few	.	TGTGCCAGCTCCCCGACAGAAAACTATGGCTACACCTTC	CASSPTENYGYTF
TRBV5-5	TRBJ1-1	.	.	TGTGCCAGCAGCTTGGGACTGCCAGGGATGTCTGAAGCTTTCTTT	CASSLGLPGMSEAFF
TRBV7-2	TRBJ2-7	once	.	TGTGCCAGCAGTTCAGCCGGGACTTTCTACGAGCAGTACTTC	CASSSAGTFYEQYF